These T cell receptor beta chains were read from a single sample in a study of technical replicates of blood from a few donors. Repertoires were generated with immunoSEQ multiplex PCR, while TCRdb's copy carries only in-frame clones and drops some. The table lists about 60,000 clones, approximately 84% of them singletons. The specimen sequenced was PBMCs. The receptors come from a human donor in good health. Some clones in this sample may be carry-over from other donors' samples. Both conserved end residues are part of each CDR3. A D gene is named only where the DNA matches it firmly. Clone size is not always given. Where it is, it says once, few, many or a class for expanded clones.

V: TRBV6-6
D: TRBD1
size: .
J: TRBJ2-7
CDR3: CASADRGSVQYF
DNA: TGTGCCAGCGCCGACAGGGGTTCCGTGCAGTACTTC

V: TRBV6-6
D: TRBD1
size: .
J: TRBJ2-1
CDR3: CASSLPGQGSGEQFF
DNA: TGTGCCAGCAGTCTCCCGGGACAGGGGAGCGGTGAGCAGTTCTTC

V: TRBV4-2
D: .
size: .
J: TRBJ2-3
CDR3: CASSQDKRNTQYF
DNA: TGTGCCAGCAGCCAAGATAAGCGGAATACGCAGTATTTT

V: TRBV2
D: .
size: .
J: TRBJ2-7
CDR3: CASRRIYEQYF
DNA: TGTGCCAGCAGGAGAATCTACGAGCAGTACTTC

V: TRBV4-3
D: .
size: few
J: TRBJ1-2
CDR3: CASSQERNTNFYGYTF
DNA: TGCGCCAGCAGCCAAGAGAGGAACACAAACTTCTATGGCTACACCTTC

V: TRBV7-9
D: .
size: .
J: TRBJ1-5
CDR3: CASSLAGDKAQHF
DNA: TGTGCCAGCAGCTTAGCAGGGGACAAGGCCCAGCATTTT

V: TRBV30
D: TRBD1
size: .
J: TRBJ1-2
CDR3: CAWGGTDYGYTF
DNA: TGTGCCTGGGGCGGGACAGACTATGGCTACACCTTC

V: TRBV4-3
D: TRBD2
size: .
J: TRBJ2-1
CDR3: CASSRRRPGGVEQFF
DNA: TGCGCCAGCAGCCGTCGCCGGCCCGGGGGGGTCGAGCAGTTCTTC

V: TRBV6-1
D: .
size: .
J: TRBJ2-5
CDR3: CASRPTTGYQETQYF
DNA: TGTGCCAGCAGACCGACGACGGGGTACCAAGAGACCCAGTACTTC

V: TRBV20-1
D: .
size: .
J: TRBJ1-2
CDR3: CSASRRYGYTF
DNA: TGCAGTGCTAGTAGGCGGTATGGCTACACCTTC

V: TRBV5-5
D: .
size: few
J: TRBJ1-1
CDR3: CASSWRGGTEAFF
DNA: TGTGCCAGCAGCTGGAGGGGGGGGACTGAAGCTTTCTTT

V: TRBV2
D: TRBD1
size: .
J: TRBJ2-3
CDR3: CASKTGGWADTQYF
DNA: TGTGCCAGCAAAACAGGGGGCTGGGCAGATACGCAGTATTTT

V: TRBV5-1
D: TRBD2
size: .
J: TRBJ2-3
CDR3: CASSLSGGAGTDTQYF
DNA: TGCGCCAGCAGCCTTAGCGGGGGGGCCGGGACAGATACGCAGTATTTT

V: TRBV13
D: .
size: .
J: TRBJ1-2
CDR3: CASSILDRSYGYTF
DNA: TGTGCCAGCAGCATACTAGACCGGAGCTATGGCTACACCTTC

V: TRBV7-3
D: .
size: .
J: TRBJ1-1
CDR3: CASSLIVTTEAFF
DNA: TGTGCCAGCAGCTTAATAGTGACAACTGAAGCTTTCTTT

V: TRBV2
D: .
size: .
J: TRBJ2-1
CDR3: CASSVDYTYNEQFF
DNA: TGTGCCAGCAGTGTGGACTATACCTACAATGAGCAGTTCTTC

V: TRBV2
D: TRBD1
size: .
J: TRBJ1-2
CDR3: CADKTDRGSGYGYTF
DNA: TGTGCCGACAAGACAGACAGGGGTTCGGGCTATGGCTACACCTTC

V: TRBV9
D: TRBD2
size: .
J: TRBJ2-1
CDR3: CASSTGLVNEQFF
DNA: TGTGCCAGCAGCACCGGACTAGTCAATGAGCAGTTCTTC

V: TRBV27
D: .
size: .
J: TRBJ2-3
CDR3: CASSLVPFIGGRDTQYF
DNA: TGTGCCAGCAGTCTCGTCCCGTTCATCGGGGGGCGTGATACGCAGTATTTT

V: TRBV30
D: .
size: .
J: TRBJ2-5
CDR3: CAWSQGTQETQYF
DNA: TGTGCCTGGAGCCAGGGGACCCAAGAGACCCAGTACTTC

V: TRBV4-3
D: TRBD1
size: .
J: TRBJ2-7
CDR3: CASSQASQGGSYEQYF
DNA: TGCGCCAGCAGCCAAGCCTCACAGGGGGGTTCCTACGAGCAGTACTTC

V: TRBV4-2
D: TRBD1
size: once
J: TRBJ2-3
CDR3: CASSRRSGQGGTDTQYF
DNA: TGTGCCAGCAGCCGAAGGTCGGGACAGGGAGGCACAGATACGCAGTATTTT

V: TRBV6-5
D: TRBD1
size: .
J: TRBJ2-2
CDR3: CASGYRGNTGELFF
DNA: TGTGCCAGCGGCTACAGGGGGAACACCGGGGAGCTGTTTTTT

V: TRBV9
D: .
size: once
J: TRBJ2-7
CDR3: CASSVEDRTYEQYF
DNA: TGTGCCAGCAGCGTAGAGGACAGAACCTACGAGCAGTACTTC

V: TRBV7-8
D: .
size: .
J: TRBJ2-6
CDR3: CASSRMDLPSGANVLTF
DNA: TGTGCCAGCAGCCGGATGGACTTACCCTCTGGGGCCAACGTCCTGACTTTC

V: TRBV4-3
D: TRBD2
size: .
J: TRBJ2-5
CDR3: CASSPRTSGGAQETQYF
DNA: TGCGCCAGCAGCCCCCGAACTAGCGGGGGGGCCCAAGAGACCCAGTACTTC

V: TRBV5-4
D: .
size: few
J: TRBJ1-1
CDR3: CASSRRTTEAFF
DNA: TGTGCCAGCAGCCGTAGGACAACTGAAGCTTTCTTT

V: TRBV9
D: .
size: .
J: TRBJ1-1
CDR3: CASSVEPGNTEAFF
DNA: TGTGCCAGCAGCGTAGAGCCAGGTAACACTGAAGCTTTCTTT

V: TRBV5-1
D: TRBD2
size: .
J: TRBJ2-1
CDR3: CASSFIAGGKNEQFF
DNA: TGCGCCAGCAGCTTCATCGCGGGAGGGAAGAATGAGCAGTTCTTC

V: TRBV6-6
D: .
size: .
J: TRBJ2-7
CDR3: CASSYGGSVFEQYF
DNA: TGTGCCAGCAGTTACGGGGGGTCGGTGTTCGAGCAGTACTTC

V: TRBV12-5
D: .
size: .
J: TRBJ1-1
CDR3: CASGYMGGHAFF
DNA: TGTGCTAGTGGTTATATGGGGGGTCATGCTTTCTTT

V: TRBV6-5
D: TRBD2
size: .
J: TRBJ2-3
CDR3: CASRPRGGGTDTQYF
DNA: TGTGCCAGCAGACCTCGCGGGGGGGGCACAGATACGCAGTATTTT

V: TRBV2
D: .
size: .
J: TRBJ1-4
CDR3: CASSETGRGLNEKLFF
DNA: TGTGCCAGCAGTGAAACAGGGAGGGGTCTTAACGAAAAACTGTTTTTT

V: TRBV29-1
D: .
size: once
J: TRBJ2-1
CDR3: CSALGWTDRDEQFF
DNA: TGCAGCGCCCTGGGGTGGACTGATCGTGATGAGCAGTTCTTC

V: TRBV4-3
D: .
size: few
J: TRBJ1-1
CDR3: CASSHGGVNTEAFF
DNA: TGCGCCAGCAGCCATGGGGGGGTGAACACTGAAGCTTTCTTT

V: TRBV4-3
D: TRBD2
size: .
J: TRBJ2-3
CDR3: CASSQDIMAGGSGTDTQYF
DNA: TGCGCCAGCAGCCAAGATATCATGGCGGGGGGTTCAGGTACAGATACGCAGTATTTT

V: TRBV7-2
D: .
size: .
J: TRBJ1-2
CDR3: CASSLRGQNYGYTF
DNA: TGTGCCAGCAGCTTAAGAGGCCAGAACTATGGCTACACCTTC

V: TRBV7-9
D: TRBD2
size: .
J: TRBJ2-1
CDR3: CASSVVTAGLVRNEQFF
DNA: TGTGCCAGCAGCGTAGTAACGGCGGGACTAGTTCGCAATGAGCAGTTCTTC

V: TRBV10-3
D: .
size: .
J: TRBJ2-5
CDR3: CAISDPTGLATTQETQYF
DNA: TGTGCCATCAGTGACCCGACCGGACTTGCAACCACACAAGAGACCCAGTACTTC

V: TRBV20-1
D: .
size: .
J: TRBJ2-3
CDR3: CSARDYYLQYF
DNA: TGCAGTGCTAGAGATTACTATTTGCAGTATTTT

V: TRBV7-3
D: .
size: .
J: TRBJ2-1
CDR3: CASSNKVNEQFF
DNA: TGTGCCAGCAGCAACAAAGTCAATGAGCAGTTCTTC

V: TRBV21-1
D: .
size: .
J: TRBJ2-7
CDR3: CASSKALGGGASNEQYF
DNA: TGTGCCAGCAGCAAAGCGCTAGGAGGGGGGGCCTCCAACGAGCAGTACTTC

V: TRBV7-9
D: TRBD1
size: .
J: TRBJ1-1
CDR3: CASSLAGTGLPEAFF
DNA: TGTGCCAGCAGCTTAGCGGGGACAGGGTTACCTGAAGCTTTCTTT

V: TRBV7-9
D: .
size: .
J: TRBJ2-5
CDR3: CASSPGQGTQYF
DNA: TGTGCCAGCAGCCCGGGACAAGGGACCCAGTACTTC

V: TRBV7-2
D: .
size: .
J: TRBJ1-1
CDR3: CASRTGRTNTEAFF
DNA: TGTGCCAGCAGGACCGGCAGGACTAACACTGAAGCTTTCTTT

V: TRBV11-2
D: TRBD2
size: .
J: TRBJ2-7
CDR3: CASSFAGAYEQYF
DNA: TGTGCCAGCAGCTTCGCGGGAGCCTACGAGCAGTACTTC

V: TRBV6-5
D: TRBD1
size: once
J: TRBJ2-1
CDR3: CASRTGTGYNEQFF
DNA: TGTGCCAGCAGGACCGGGACAGGCTACAATGAGCAGTTCTTC

V: TRBV5-1
D: TRBD1
size: .
J: TRBJ1-4
CDR3: CASSPTGVDEKLFF
DNA: TGCGCCAGCAGCCCGACAGGGGTAGACGAAAAACTGTTTTTT

V: TRBV4-3
D: TRBD1
size: once
J: TRBJ1-5
CDR3: CASSQDETGDQPQHF
DNA: TGCGCCAGCAGCCAAGACGAAACAGGGGATCAGCCCCAGCATTTT

V: TRBV5-1
D: .
size: .
J: TRBJ2-5
CDR3: CASSLGGLGRRETQYF
DNA: TGCGCCAGCAGCTTGGGAGGCTTGGGGAGGAGAGAGACCCAGTACTTC